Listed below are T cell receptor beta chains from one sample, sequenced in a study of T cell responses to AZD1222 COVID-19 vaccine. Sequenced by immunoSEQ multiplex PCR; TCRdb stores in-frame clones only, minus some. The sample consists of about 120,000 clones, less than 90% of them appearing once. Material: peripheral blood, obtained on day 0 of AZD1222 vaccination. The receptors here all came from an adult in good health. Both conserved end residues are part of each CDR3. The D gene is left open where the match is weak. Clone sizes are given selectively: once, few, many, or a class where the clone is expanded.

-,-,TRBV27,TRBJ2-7,CASSSPTTYEQYF,TGTGCCAGCAGTTCCCCGACCACTTACGAGCAGTACTTC
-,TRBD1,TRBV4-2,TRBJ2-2,CASSQSPGQGNTGELFF,TGTGCCAGCAGCCAATCTCCGGGACAGGGGAACACCGGGGAGCTGTTTTTT
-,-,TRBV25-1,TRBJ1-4,CASSRWGDEKLFF,TGTGCCAGCTCCCGTTGGGGGGATGAAAAACTGTTTTTT
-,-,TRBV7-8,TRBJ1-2,CASSLGNNYGYTF,TGTGCCAGCAGCTTAGGGAATAACTATGGCTACACCTTC
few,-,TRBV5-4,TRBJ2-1,CASSLEAYNEQFF,TGTGCCAGCAGCTTGGAGGCCTACAATGAGCAGTTCTTC
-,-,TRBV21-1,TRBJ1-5,CASSKILVNRFSNQPQHF,TGTGCCAGCAGCAAAATTTTAGTTAACAGGTTCAGCAATCAGCCCCAGCATTTT
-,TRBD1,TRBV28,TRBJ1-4,CASSLVGQGEKLFF,TGTGCCAGCAGTTTAGTCGGACAGGGGGAAAAACTGTTTTTT
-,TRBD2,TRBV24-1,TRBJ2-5,CATSDGGGETQYF,TGTGCCACCAGTGATGGGGGGGGAGAGACCCAGTACTTC
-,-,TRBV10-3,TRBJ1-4,CAISEKRQSNEKLFF,TGTGCCATCAGTGAAAAAAGGCAGTCGAATGAAAAACTGTTTTTT
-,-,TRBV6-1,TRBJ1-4,CASSETLASRKLFF,TGTGCCAGCAGTGAGACATTGGCCAGCCGAAAACTGTTTTTT
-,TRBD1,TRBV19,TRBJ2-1,CASSNRPGQLYNEQFF,TGTGCCAGTAGTAACAGGCCGGGACAGCTTTACAATGAGCAGTTCTTC
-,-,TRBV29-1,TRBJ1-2,CSVEDPGGYGYTF,TGCAGCGTTGAAGATCCAGGTGGATATGGCTACACCTTC
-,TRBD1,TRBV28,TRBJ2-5,CASKGDRGPETQYF,TGTGCCAGCAAGGGGGACAGGGGGCCTGAGACCCAGTACTTC
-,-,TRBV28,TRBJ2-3,CASGTLTHGTDTQYF,TGTGCCAGCGGAACCCTGACCCACGGCACAGATACGCAGTATTTT
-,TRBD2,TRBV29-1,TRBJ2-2,CSVATSGYTGELFF,TGCAGCGTTGCGACTAGCGGGTACACCGGGGAGCTGTTTTTT
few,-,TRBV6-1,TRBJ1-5,CASSDRGTGNQPQHF,TGTGCCAGCAGTGACAGGGGTACAGGCAATCAGCCCCAGCATTTT
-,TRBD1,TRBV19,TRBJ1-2,CASRESPTGVGYTF,TGTGCCAGTAGGGAGTCCCCTACAGGGGTTGGCTACACCTTC
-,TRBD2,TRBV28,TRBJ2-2,CAKGRFAGGGNTGELFF,TGTGCCAAAGGGCGCTTCGCGGGAGGGGGGAACACCGGGGAGCTGTTTTTT
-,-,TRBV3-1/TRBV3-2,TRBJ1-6,CASSGVFIHHNSPLHF,TGTGCCAGCAGCGGTGTGTTCATACATCATAATTCACCCCTCCACTTT
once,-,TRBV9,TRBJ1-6,CASSVADGDSPLHF,TGTGCCAGCAGCGTAGCTGACGGGGATTCACCCCTCCACTTT
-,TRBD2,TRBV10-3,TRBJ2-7,CAISGSSGSPNRYEQYF,TGTGCCATCAGTGGGAGTAGCGGGAGCCCAAACCGTTACGAGCAGTACTTC
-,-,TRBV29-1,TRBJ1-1,CSVSHGMNTEAFF,TGCAGCGTTAGCCACGGGATGAACACTGAAGCTTTCTTT
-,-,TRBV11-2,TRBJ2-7,CASSFGGEQYF,TGTGCCAGCAGCTTTGGGGGCGAGCAGTACTTC
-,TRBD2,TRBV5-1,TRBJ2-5,CASSLAGAQETQYF,TGCGCCAGCAGCTTAGCGGGAGCCCAAGAGACCCAGTACTTC
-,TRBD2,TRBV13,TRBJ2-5,CASSPGTSDETQYF,TGTGCCAGCAGCCCGGGGACTAGCGATGAGACCCAGTACTTC
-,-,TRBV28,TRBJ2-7,CASIQEGASSYEQYF,TGTGCCAGCATTCAGGAGGGGGCCAGCTCCTACGAGCAGTACTTC
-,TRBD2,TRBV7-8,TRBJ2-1,CASSSYLAGGPLMDEQFF,TGTGCCAGCAGCTCATATCTAGCGGGAGGGCCGCTTATGGATGAGCAGTTCTTC
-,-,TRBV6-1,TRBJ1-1,CASSEDGRVAEAFF,TGTGCCAGCAGTGAAGATGGCAGGGTTGCTGAAGCTTTCTTT
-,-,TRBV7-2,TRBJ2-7,CASRPAGTGYWEQYF,TGTGCCAGCCGACCCGCCGGGACGGGGTATTGGGAGCAGTACTTC
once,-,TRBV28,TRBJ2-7,CASSWRGGYEQYF,TGTGCCAGCAGTTGGCGGGGAGGATACGAGCAGTACTTC
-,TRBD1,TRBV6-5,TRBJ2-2,CATVDRSFLSGELFF,TGTGCCACCGTGGACAGGAGTTTTTTGTCCGGGGAGCTGTTTTTT
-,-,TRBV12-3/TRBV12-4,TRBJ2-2,CASSYFRELFF,TGTGCCAGCAGTTACTTCAGGGAGCTGTTTTTT
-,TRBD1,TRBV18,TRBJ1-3,CASSTDRATGNTIYF,TGTGCCAGCTCTACGGACAGGGCAACTGGAAACACCATATATTTT
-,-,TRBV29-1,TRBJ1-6,CSVRESSYNSPLHF,TGCAGCGTTCGAGAGAGCTCCTATAATTCACCCCTCCACTTT
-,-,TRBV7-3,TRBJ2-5,CASSQGAGAGGTQYF,TGTGCCAGCAGCCAAGGAGCAGGGGCCGGTGGTACCCAGTACTTC
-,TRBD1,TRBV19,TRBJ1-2,CASIIQGAAQDGYTF,TGTGCCAGTATCATACAGGGGGCGGCGCAGGATGGCTACACCTTC
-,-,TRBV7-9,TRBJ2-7,CASSLGGETYEQYF,TGTGCCAGCAGCTTAGGTGGGGAAACCTACGAGCAGTACTTC
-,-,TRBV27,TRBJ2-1,CASRIRSYNEQFF,TGTGCCAGCAGAATTCGGTCCTACAATGAGCAGTTCTTC
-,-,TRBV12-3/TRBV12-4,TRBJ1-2,CASSFLGNYGYTF,TGTGCCAGCAGTTTTCTCGGAAACTATGGCTACACCTTC
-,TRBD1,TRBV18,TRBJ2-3,CASSLSRQGPDTQYF,TGTGCCAGCAGCCTGTCCCGACAGGGGCCAGATACGCAGTATTTT
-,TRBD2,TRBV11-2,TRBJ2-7,CASSLALAGGKSYEQYF,TGTGCCAGCAGCTTAGCACTAGCGGGAGGGAAATCCTACGAGCAGTACTTC
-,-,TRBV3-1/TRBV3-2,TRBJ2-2,CASSQEGAGRNTGELFF,TGTGCCAGCAGCCAAGAGGGGGCGGGACGGAACACCGGGGAGCTGTTTTTT
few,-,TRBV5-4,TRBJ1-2,CASSLAGTISYGYTF,TGTGCCAGCAGCTTGGCCGGGACAATAAGCTATGGCTACACCTTC
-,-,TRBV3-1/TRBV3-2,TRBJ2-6,CASSYDSAGANVLTF,TGTGCCAGCAGCTACGACAGTGCTGGGGCCAACGTCCTGACTTTC
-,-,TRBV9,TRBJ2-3,CASSPRAIAADTQYF,TGTGCCAGCAGCCCACGGGCCATAGCGGCAGATACGCAGTATTTT